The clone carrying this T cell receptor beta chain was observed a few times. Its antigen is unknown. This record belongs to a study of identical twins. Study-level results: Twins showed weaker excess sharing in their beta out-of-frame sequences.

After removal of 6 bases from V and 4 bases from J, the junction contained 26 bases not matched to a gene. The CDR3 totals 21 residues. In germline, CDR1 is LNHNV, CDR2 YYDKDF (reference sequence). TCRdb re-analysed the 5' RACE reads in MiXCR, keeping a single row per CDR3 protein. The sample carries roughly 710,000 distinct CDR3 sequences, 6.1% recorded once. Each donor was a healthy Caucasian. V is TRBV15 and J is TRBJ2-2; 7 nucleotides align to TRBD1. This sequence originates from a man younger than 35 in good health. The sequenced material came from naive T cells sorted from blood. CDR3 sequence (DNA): TGTGCCACCAGAAACACCAGACAGGGTGTACTTTCGTCCCAAAGCACCGGGGAGCTGTTTTTT. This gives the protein CATRNTRQGVLSSQSTGELFF.